This is a list of T cell receptor beta chains from one sample in a study of cytomegalovirus exposure and HLA in healthy donors. Sequencing was performed with immunoSEQ multiplex PCR; in TCRdb, only in-frame clones are kept and a portion is missing. The data hold 130,000 or so clones, with approximately 69% observed a single time. Sample: PBMCs. The receptors were sampled from a man aged 40-49 years in good health and CMV-seropositive. Both conserved end residues are part of each CDR3. A D gene is named only where the DNA matches it firmly. Only some rows state a clone size, as once, few, many or a class for expanded clones.

TRBV9,TRBJ2-2,once,14,TRBD2,TGTGCCAGCAGCGTGACTAGCGGGGGGGCCAAGCTGTTTTTT,CASSVTSGGAKLFF
TRBV2,TRBJ2-6,once,17,TRBD1,TGTGCCAGCAGTGAAGGCCAAGGGGGCGCGGGGGCCAACGTCCTGACTTTC,CASSEGQGGAGANVLTF
TRBV7-2,TRBJ1-3,-,15,-,TGTGCCAGCAGATTGGACAGCGCCGGTGGAAACACCATATATTTT,CASRLDSAGGNTIYF
TRBV28,TRBJ1-2,-,13,-,TGTGCCAGCAGTCCTCGGGGGGACGCAGGCTACACCTTC,CASSPRGDAGYTF
TRBV11-2,TRBJ1-4,-,15,TRBD1,TGTGCCAGCAGCACAATCCGACAGGGCCACGAAAAACTGTTTTTT,CASSTIRQGHEKLFF
TRBV5-6,TRBJ2-1,-,15,TRBD2,TGTGCCAGCAGCTTGGGAGCGGGAGTGTACAATGAGCAGTTCTTC,CASSLGAGVYNEQFF
TRBV5-4,TRBJ2-7,-,14,TRBD1,TGTGCCAGCAGCTCCCGGGACAGGGCCTACGAGCAGTACTTC,CASSSRDRAYEQYF
TRBV5-1,TRBJ2-7,-,19,TRBD1,TGCGCCAGCAGCTTACCCCGGCCCACCAGGACAGGGACCTCCTACGAGCAGTACTTC,CASSLPRPTRTGTSYEQYF
TRBV7-9,TRBJ2-7,-,13,-,TGTGCCAGCAGCTTAGACGGGTCCTACGAGCAGTACTTC,CASSLDGSYEQYF
TRBV28,TRBJ1-5,few,14,TRBD1,TGTGCCAGCAGTCTATCAGGGGGCGGTCAGCCCCAGCATTTT,CASSLSGGGQPQHF
TRBV5-5,TRBJ2-7,-,17,TRBD1,TGTGCCAGCAGCTTGGGGGACAGGGGGGGAGTCTCCTACGAGCAGTACTTC,CASSLGDRGGVSYEQYF
TRBV27,TRBJ2-1,-,12,TRBD2,TGTGCCAGCAGTTTTACAGCGGGGGCCTCGTTCTTC,CASSFTAGASFF
TRBV7-2,TRBJ2-3,-,17,TRBD2,TGTGCCAGCAGCCTTGCTAGCGGGAGGGCCCCCCCAGATACGCAGTATTTT,CASSLASGRAPPDTQYF
TRBV14,TRBJ2-5,-,17,TRBD2,TGTGCCAGCAGCCAAGAGCGGCTAGCGGGACGAGGAGAGACCCAGTACTTC,CASSQERLAGRGETQYF
TRBV9,TRBJ2-7,-,15,TRBD2,TGTGCCAGCAGCGTAGCTGGGACTAGCGGCTACGAGCAGTACTTC,CASSVAGTSGYEQYF
TRBV5-4,TRBJ2-3,-,16,-,TGTGCCAGCAGTTTGGGGGGGGGCATCCGCACAGATACGCAGTATTTT,CASSLGGGIRTDTQYF
TRBV2,TRBJ2-1,-,17,-,TGTGCCAGCAGTGAATCCCAGACAGGTTTTAGGGTAAGAGAGCAGTTCTTC,CASSESQTGFRVREQFF
TRBV9,TRBJ2-7,-,14,TRBD2,TGTGCCAGCAGCGTGGGACTAGCGGGGGGGCTTAAGTACTTC,CASSVGLAGGLKYF
TRBV21-1,TRBJ1-5,-,18,-,TGTGCCAGCCCTCCCCCCCCGTACAGGGTGGGGCCACTTCAGCCCCAGCATTTT,CASPPPPYRVGPLQPQHF
TRBV7-2,TRBJ2-3,-,16,TRBD2,TGTGCCAGCAGCGGGGAGGGGCTAGCGGGGGGGTATACGCAGTATTTT,CASSGEGLAGGYTQYF
TRBV9,TRBJ2-5,-,17,-,TGTGCCAGCAGCCCCCCCCGAGCGGCGGGCGTCCAAGAGACCCAGTACTTC,CASSPPRAAGVQETQYF
TRBV7-2,TRBJ2-3,-,14,TRBD2,TGTGCCAGCAGCCCCGGACGGGGGGTGGATACGCAGTATTTT,CASSPGRGVDTQYF
TRBV9,TRBJ2-3,-,15,-,TGTGCCAGCAGCGTAATAGGGAGCCCCACAGATACGCAGTATTTT,CASSVIGSPTDTQYF
TRBV5-1,TRBJ1-1,-,16,-,TGCGCCAGCAGCTCCAAATCCGGAGAACTGAACACTGAAGCTTTCTTT,CASSSKSGELNTEAFF
TRBV9,TRBJ2-5,-,13,TRBD1,TGTGCCAGCAGAACAGGGGACGTGGGTGAGCAGTACTTC,CASRTGDVGEQYF
TRBV28,TRBJ2-5,-,13,-,TGTGCCAGCAGTCTAGGAGGCCCAGAGACCCAGTACTTC,CASSLGGPETQYF
TRBV5-6,TRBJ1-1,-,16,-,TGTGCCAGCAGCTTGGCGGGAGGGGAGGGTGCCACTGAAGCTTTCTTT,CASSLAGGEGATEAFF
TRBV7-6,TRBJ1-4,-,17,-,TGTGCCAGCAGCGCCTCAACAGGGCTCAGGGCTAATGAAAAACTGTTTTTT,CASSASTGLRANEKLFF
TRBV6-5,TRBJ2-7,-,15,-,TGTGCCAGCAGTTCCGTGGAGAGGGCGAACTACGAGCAGTACTTC,CASSSVERANYEQYF
TRBV9,TRBJ1-1,-,14,TRBD1,TGTGCCAGCAGCGCCCAGGGGGCGGGAACTGAAGCTTTCTTT,CASSAQGAGTEAFF
TRBV7-2,TRBJ2-1,-,17,TRBD2,TGTGCCAGCAGCAGGGAAGCGGGGGGGAGCTCCTACAATGAGCAGTTCTTC,CASSREAGGSSYNEQFF
TRBV7-9,TRBJ2-5,-,14,-,TGTGCCAGCAGACCGACAGTGTACCAAGAGACCCAGTACTTC,CASRPTVYQETQYF
TRBV7-6,TRBJ2-1,-,18,TRBD1,TGTGCCAGCAGCCCCGGTCCGCCGACAGGGGGTTCCTACAATGAGCAGTTCTTC,CASSPGPPTGGSYNEQFF
TRBV19,TRBJ1-5,once,17,TRBD1,TGTGCCAGTAGTGCACAGGGGACCCTCCATAGCAATCAGCCCCAGCATTTT,CASSAQGTLHSNQPQHF
TRBV5-5,TRBJ1-5,once,16,TRBD1,TGTGCCAGCAGCTTGTTCGGGACAGGGGTTACTCAGCCCCAGCATTTT,CASSLFGTGVTQPQHF
TRBV19,TRBJ1-5,once,14,-,TGTGCCAGTAGTATCGGGGTTAGCAATCAGCCCCAGCATTTT,CASSIGVSNQPQHF
TRBV25-1,TRBJ1-3,-,15,TRBD1,TGTGCCAGCAGTGAAGGGACAGCATCTGGAAACACCATATATTTT,CASSEGTASGNTIYF
TRBV5-6,TRBJ2-7,-,13,-,TGTGCCAGCAGCCCCCTGTTCTCCTACGAGCAGTACTTC,CASSPLFSYEQYF
TRBV4-1,TRBJ1-4,few,17,-,TGCGCCAGCAGCCAAGAGCGAACAGGTCCAACTAATGAAAAACTGTTTTTT,CASSQERTGPTNEKLFF
TRBV10-3,TRBJ1-2,-,15,-,TGTGCCATCAGTGAATCCGGACAGCCGAACTATGGCTACACCTTC,CAISESGQPNYGYTF
TRBV5-6,TRBJ1-2,once,15,-,TGTGCCAGCAGCCCTGGAGACGCATTAGGGGGTGGCTACACCTTC,CASSPGDALGGGYTF
TRBV19,TRBJ2-2,-,20,TRBD2,TGTGCCAGTAGTATAGGACCCCTCTCGGGGAGCGGGGGGAACACCGGGGAGCTGTTTTTT,CASSIGPLSGSGGNTGELFF
TRBV2,TRBJ1-5,-,16,TRBD1,TGTGCCAGCAGTGAATCTGGACAGGGCGGGGGTCAGCCCCAGCATTTT,CASSESGQGGGQPQHF
TRBV6-1,TRBJ1-2,-,13,-,TGTGCCAGCAGTGAAGTAGGGGGTTTCGGCTACACCTTC,CASSEVGGFGYTF
TRBV7-2,TRBJ2-7,-,13,-,TGTGCCAGCAGCTTCCAGGGGTCCTACGAGCAGTACTTC,CASSFQGSYEQYF